A single T cell receptor (beta chain) is shown here with its context. Its target is unknown. The sample comes from a study of metastatic and nonmetastatic thyroid tumors. Study conclusions and caveats: For both blood and tumor, malignant thyroid tumors reportedly showed significantly higher TCR beta diversity than benign nodules did.

The authors' processing: The distant-metastasis classifier for papillary thyroid cancer was built from CDR3 differences across clinicopathological groups. MiXCR reprocessed the PCR reads for TCRdb. What appears here as the V and J calls and clone size reflects TCRdb's work, not the paper's. The table has approximately 18,000 clones, under 30% seen once. All patients were untreated before thyroid surgery. CDR3 size: 16 residues. Unmatched junction bases numbered 10, after V lost 6 bases and J lost 1 base. Germline V gene lookup returns CDR1 DFQATT and CDR2 SNEGSKA (reference sequence). Material for sequencing was tumor tissue. The chain recombines TRBV20-1 with TRBJ1-5; 9 nucleotides agree with TRBD1. The receptor was derived from a female donor with papillary thyroid cancer or a benign thyroid nodule (not recorded which). Some clones in this sample may be carry-over from other donors' samples. CDR3 coding DNA: TGCAGTGCCCCTACAGGGGGCGATGGGAGCAATCAGCCCCAGCATTTT. It yields the protein CSAPTGGDGSNQPQHF.